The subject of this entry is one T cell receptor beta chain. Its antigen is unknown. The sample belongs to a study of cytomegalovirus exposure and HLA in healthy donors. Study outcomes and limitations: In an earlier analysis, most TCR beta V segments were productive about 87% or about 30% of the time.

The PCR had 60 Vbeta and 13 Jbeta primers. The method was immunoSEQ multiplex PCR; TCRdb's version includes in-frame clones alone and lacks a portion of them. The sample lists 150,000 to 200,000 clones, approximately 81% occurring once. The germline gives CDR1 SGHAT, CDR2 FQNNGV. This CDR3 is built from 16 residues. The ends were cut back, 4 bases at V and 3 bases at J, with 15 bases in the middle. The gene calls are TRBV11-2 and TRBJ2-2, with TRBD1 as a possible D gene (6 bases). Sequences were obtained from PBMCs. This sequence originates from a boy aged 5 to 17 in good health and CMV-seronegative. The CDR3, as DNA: TGTGCCAGCAGCTGGGGGCACGAGCACTACACCGGGGAGCTGTTTTTT. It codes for CASSWGHEHYTGELFF. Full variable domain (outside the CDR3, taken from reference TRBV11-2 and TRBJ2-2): EAGVAQSPRYKIIEKRQSVAFWCNPISGHATLYWYQQILGQGPKLLIQFQNNGVVDDSQLPKDRFSAERLKGVDSTLKIQPAKLEDSAVYLCASSWGHEHYTGELFFGEGSRLTVL.